This T cell receptor beta chain originates from a study of blood T cell repertoires in COVID-19. Overall study context: The cDNA or gDNA used as material had been derived from T cells, B-cell-depleted T cells, or PBMCs.

Trimming took 0 bases from V and 10 from J; bases not matched to a gene: 17. This CDR3 has 19 amino acids. Germline V gives CDR1 LGHNA, CDR2 YSLEER. Method: immunoSEQ multiplex PCR; TCRdb's copy keeps in-frame clones and lacks some. Altogether tens of thousands of clones are present, about 88% being singletons, with the ten largest covering around 1.2%. V and J are TRBV4-3 and TRBJ2-1; 11 bases are a match to TRBD2. This TCR came from a man in his 60s with acute or convalescent COVID-19. Sequenced input: peripheral blood. The CDR3 DNA is TGCGCCAGCAGCCAAGATTTCCTAGCGGGGGGCCCGATTGTAGTGGAGCAGTTCTTC. As protein: CASSQDFLAGGPIVVEQFF.